The clone carrying this TCR beta chain was picked up a small number of times. Its target is unknown. These data are taken from a study of blood T cells in healthy people across ages. Study-wide findings and caveats: For the donors, CMV status was unknown and possibly confounded expanded clonotype changes. Long-lived donors carried more naive CD4+ cells and greater diversity than aged donors.

Using a J-beta primer mix together with a sample-barcoded 5' primer, a second PCR was run for roughly 6 to 11 cycles. Sequencing of every sample gave 2.5 million or more CDR3-containing paired-end reads. TCRdb recomputed calls from the 5' RACE reads with MiXCR, one row per CDR3 protein. The profile shows fewer than 1.5 million distinct CDR3 sequences, approximately 38% of them singletons. Per sample, at least 5 micrograms of total RNA were extracted. The sample was blood. The TCR comes from a woman aged 18-29 years in good health.

CDR3 DNA: TGTGCCAGCAGCCTCGGAGGGGGGTTTGTCTACGAGCAGTACTTC. It specifies CASSLGGGFVYEQYF. This chain joins TRBV7-6 and TRBJ2-7; perhaps D is TRBD1 or TRBD2 (6 bases each). Per germline, CDR1 SGHVS and CDR2 FNYEAQ. Trimming cost V 5 bases and J 3 bases, with 17 bases left between them. The CDR3 runs to 15 residues.